This T cell receptor (beta chain) was sequenced for a study of CD8+ T cells in alopecia areata. The study's findings and limits: Lesional scalp, especially alopecia totalis/universalis, showed higher clonality than normal scalp.

This clone was counted between two and nine times. Its antigen is not identified. Samples from alopecia areata patients were lesional scalp punch biopsies and peripheral blood. The V gene lost 7 bases and the J gene lost 2 bases, with 14 bases spanning the gap. Germline loops: CDR1 SQVTM, CDR2 ANQGSEA. The CDR3 spans 13 residues. Following RNA extraction, reverse transcription yielded cDNA that acted as the sequencing template. Libraries were prepared by immunoSEQ multiplex PCR; TCRdb keeps only in-frame clonotypes and omits some of them. This sample has about 98,000 clones, with about 40% found just once.

The sequence was obtained from a human donor with alopecia areata. The V gene is TRBV29-1, the J gene TRBJ1-1; possibly TRBD1 for D (5 bases). The sample taken for sequencing was CD4+ T cells sorted from blood. For the CDR3, the DNA is TGCAGCGCGGTGGACACCGCTAACACTGAAGCTTTCTTT. Translation: CSAVDTANTEAFF.